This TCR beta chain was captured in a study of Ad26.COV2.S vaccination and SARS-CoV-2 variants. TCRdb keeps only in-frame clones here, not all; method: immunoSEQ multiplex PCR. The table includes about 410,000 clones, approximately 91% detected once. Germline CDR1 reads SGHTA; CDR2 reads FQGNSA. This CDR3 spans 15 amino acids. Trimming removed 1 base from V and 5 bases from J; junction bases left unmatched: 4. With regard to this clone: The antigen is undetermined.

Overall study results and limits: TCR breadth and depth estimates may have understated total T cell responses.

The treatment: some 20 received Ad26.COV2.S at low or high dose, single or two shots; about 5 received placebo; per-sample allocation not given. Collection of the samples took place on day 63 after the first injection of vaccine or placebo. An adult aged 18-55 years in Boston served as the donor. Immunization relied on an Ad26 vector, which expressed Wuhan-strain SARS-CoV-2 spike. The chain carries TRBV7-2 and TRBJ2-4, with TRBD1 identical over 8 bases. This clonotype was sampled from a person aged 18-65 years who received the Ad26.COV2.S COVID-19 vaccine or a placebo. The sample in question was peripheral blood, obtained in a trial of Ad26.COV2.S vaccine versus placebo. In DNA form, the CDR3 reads TGTGCCAGCAGCTTAGTGGGACAGGTTGAAAACATTCAGTACTTC. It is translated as CASSLVGQVENIQYF.